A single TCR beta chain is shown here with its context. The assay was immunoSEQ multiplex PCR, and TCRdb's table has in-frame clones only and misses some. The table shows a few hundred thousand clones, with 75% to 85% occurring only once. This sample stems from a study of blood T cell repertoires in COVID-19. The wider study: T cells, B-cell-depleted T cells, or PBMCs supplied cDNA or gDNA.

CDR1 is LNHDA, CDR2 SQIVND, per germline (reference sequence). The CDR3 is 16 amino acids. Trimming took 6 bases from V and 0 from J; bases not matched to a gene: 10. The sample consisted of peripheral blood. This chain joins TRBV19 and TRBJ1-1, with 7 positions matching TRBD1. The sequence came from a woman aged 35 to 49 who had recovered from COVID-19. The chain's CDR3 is CASRHKTGLVNTEAFF. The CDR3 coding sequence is TGTGCCAGTAGACACAAGACAGGGTTGGTGAACACTGAAGCTTTCTTT.